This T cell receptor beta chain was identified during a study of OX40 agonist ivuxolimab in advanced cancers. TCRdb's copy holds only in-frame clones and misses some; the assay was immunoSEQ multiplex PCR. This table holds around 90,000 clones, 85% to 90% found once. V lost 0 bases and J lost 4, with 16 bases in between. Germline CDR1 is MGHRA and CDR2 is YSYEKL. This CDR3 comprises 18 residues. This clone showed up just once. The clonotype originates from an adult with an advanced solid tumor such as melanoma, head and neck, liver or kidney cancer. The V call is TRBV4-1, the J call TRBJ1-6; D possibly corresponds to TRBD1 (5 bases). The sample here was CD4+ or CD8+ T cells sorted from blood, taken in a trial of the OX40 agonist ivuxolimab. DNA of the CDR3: TGCGCCAGCAGCCAAGATACTATGGCCCAGGGTTATAATTCACCCCTCCACTTT. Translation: CASSQDTMAQGYNSPLHF.